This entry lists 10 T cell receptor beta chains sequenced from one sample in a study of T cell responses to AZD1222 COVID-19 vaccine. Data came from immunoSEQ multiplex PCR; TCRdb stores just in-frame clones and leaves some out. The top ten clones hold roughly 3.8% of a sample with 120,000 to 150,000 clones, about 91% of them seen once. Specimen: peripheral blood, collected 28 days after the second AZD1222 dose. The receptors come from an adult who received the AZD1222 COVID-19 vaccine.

The CDR3 spells CASSLSPIQQGVSSSGANVLTF. CDR3 nucleotides: TGTGCCAGCAGTTTAAGCCCGATCCAACAGGGCGTCTCTAGCTCTGGGGCCAACGTCCTGACTTTC. The V call is TRBV28, the J call TRBJ2-6; D perhaps matches TRBD1 (6 bases). Trimming pared 2 bases from V and 0 bases from J, leaving 26 bases between. CDR1 MDHEN and CDR2 SYDVKM come from the germline V gene. The CDR3 runs to 22 residues. Variable domain in full (rest from reference TRBV28 and TRBJ2-6): DVKVTQSSRYLVKRTGEKVFLECVQDMDHENMFWYRQDPGLGLRLIYFSYDVKMKEKGDIPEGYSVSREKKERFSLILESASTNQTSMYLCASSLSPIQQGVSSSGANVLTFGAGSRLTVL.

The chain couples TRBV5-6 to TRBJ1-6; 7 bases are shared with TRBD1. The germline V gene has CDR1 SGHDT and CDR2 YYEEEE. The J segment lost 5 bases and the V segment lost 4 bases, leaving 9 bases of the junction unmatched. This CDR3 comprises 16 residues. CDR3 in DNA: TGTGCCAGCAGCGACCGACAGGGATCCCATAATTCACCCCTCCACTTT. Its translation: CASSDRQGSHNSPLHF.

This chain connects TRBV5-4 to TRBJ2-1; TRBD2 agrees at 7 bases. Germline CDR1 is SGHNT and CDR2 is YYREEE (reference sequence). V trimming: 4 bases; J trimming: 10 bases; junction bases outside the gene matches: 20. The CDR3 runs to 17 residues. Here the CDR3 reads CASSPPRAGTPRAEQFF. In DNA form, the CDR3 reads TGTGCCAGCAGCCCCCCCCGAGCGGGAACCCCTCGTGCGGAGCAGTTCTTC.

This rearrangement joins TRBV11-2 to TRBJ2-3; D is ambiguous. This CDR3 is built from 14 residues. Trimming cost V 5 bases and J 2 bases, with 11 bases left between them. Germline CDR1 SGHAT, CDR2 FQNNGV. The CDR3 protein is CASSRADLTDTQYF. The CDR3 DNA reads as TGTGCCAGCAGCCGCGCGGACCTCACAGATACGCAGTATTTT. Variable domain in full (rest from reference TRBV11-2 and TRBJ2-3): EAGVAQSPRYKIIEKRQSVAFWCNPISGHATLYWYQQILGQGPKLLIQFQNNGVVDDSQLPKDRFSAERLKGVDSTLKIQPAKLEDSAVYLCASSRADLTDTQYFGPGTRLTVL.

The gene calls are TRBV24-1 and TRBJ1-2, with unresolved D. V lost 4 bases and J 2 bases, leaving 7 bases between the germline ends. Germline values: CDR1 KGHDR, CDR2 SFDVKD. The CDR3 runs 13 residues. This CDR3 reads CATSEGRNYGYTF. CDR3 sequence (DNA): TGTGCCACCAGTGAGGGCAGAAACTATGGCTACACCTTC.

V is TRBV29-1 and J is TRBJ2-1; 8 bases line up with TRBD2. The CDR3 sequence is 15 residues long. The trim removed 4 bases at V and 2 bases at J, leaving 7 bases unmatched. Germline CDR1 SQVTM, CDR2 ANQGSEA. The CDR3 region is CSVGPSGGAYNEQFF. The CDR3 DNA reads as TGCAGCGTTGGTCCGAGCGGGGGCGCCTACAATGAGCAGTTCTTC.

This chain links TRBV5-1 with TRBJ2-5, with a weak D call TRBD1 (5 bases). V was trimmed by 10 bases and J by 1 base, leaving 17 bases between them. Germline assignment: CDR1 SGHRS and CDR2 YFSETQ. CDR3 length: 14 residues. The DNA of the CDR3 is TGCGCCCCCCGACTCTACAGGAGCCAAGAGACCCAGTACTTC. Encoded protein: CAPRLYRSQETQYF.

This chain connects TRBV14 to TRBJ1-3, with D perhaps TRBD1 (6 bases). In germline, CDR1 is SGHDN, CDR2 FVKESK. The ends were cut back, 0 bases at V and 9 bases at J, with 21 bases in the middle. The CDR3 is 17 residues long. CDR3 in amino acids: CASSQEFGLGASSTIYF. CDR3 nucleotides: TGTGCCAGCAGCCAAGAATTCGGTCTGGGGGCGTCGAGCACCATATATTTT.

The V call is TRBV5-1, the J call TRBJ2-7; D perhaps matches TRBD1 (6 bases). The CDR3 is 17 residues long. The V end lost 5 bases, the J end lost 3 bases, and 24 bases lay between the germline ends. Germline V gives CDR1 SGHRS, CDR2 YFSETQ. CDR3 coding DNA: TGCGCCAGCAGAGTCTTATCCACAGGGTTTGACTTCTACGAGCAGTACTTC. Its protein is CASRVLSTGFDFYEQYF.

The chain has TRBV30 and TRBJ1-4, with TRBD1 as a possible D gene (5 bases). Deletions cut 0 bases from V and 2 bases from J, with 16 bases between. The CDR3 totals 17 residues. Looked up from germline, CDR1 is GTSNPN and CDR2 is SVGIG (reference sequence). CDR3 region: CAWSVGAGLGTNEKLFF. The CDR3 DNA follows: TGTGCCTGGAGTGTCGGGGCAGGGCTGGGGACTAATGAAAAACTGTTTTTT.